This record covers a single TCR beta chain. A second PCR of 7 to 11 cycles used a sample-barcoded 5' primer and a J-beta primer mix. TCRdb reprocessed the 5' RACE reads via MiXCR and lists one record per CDR3 protein. The table includes around 1.5 million distinct CDR3 sequences, around 39% detected once. This specimen belongs to a study of blood T cells in healthy people across ages. The V gene end was trimmed by 5 bases and the J gene end by 3 bases; junction bases not matched to a gene: 10. Germline CDR1 reads SGHNT; CDR2 reads YENEEA. This CDR3 region has 16 residues. The chain recombines TRBV11-3 with TRBJ2-3; 8 nucleotides match TRBD2. This clonotype was obtained from a woman between 18 and 29 years old in good health. Sequencing was done on a sample of blood. This CDR3 is CASSPSGGALTDTQYF. CDR3 nucleotides: TGTGCCAGCAGCCCCTCGGGGGGGGCGCTGACAGATACGCAGTATTTT.